These 21 T cell receptor beta chains share one sample of origin, sequenced in a study of glioma-infiltrating T cells after dendritic cell vaccination. Regarding time point: after dendritic cell vaccination, including at tumor progression/relapse. Clones were read by immunoSEQ multiplex PCR, and TCRdb kept only the in-frame ones, dropping some. In the table there are approximately 62,000 clones, about 89% of which are singletons. The sequences come from blood, collected after dendritic cell vaccination. The receptors here all came from a human donor with glioblastoma.

This clone has just a few counts. The chain is built from TRBV6-5 and TRBJ1-3, with D perhaps TRBD1 (5 bases). Deletions cut 6 bases from V and 2 bases from J, with 14 bases between. The CDR3 has 15 residues. From germline, CDR1 is MNHEY and CDR2 SVGAGI. This chain's CDR3 is CASSSRGTAGNTIYF. The DNA for the CDR3 is TGTGCCAGCAGCTCCCGGGGGACGGCTGGAAACACCATATATTTT.

This clone was counted between two and nine times. This chain connects TRBV11-2 to TRBJ2-7; 11 bases match TRBD2. V shed 5 bases and J 0 bases; nucleotides not matched to a gene: 9. Germline-derived CDR1 and CDR2 are SGHAT and FQNNGV. This CDR3 region has 17 residues. CDR3 sequence (DNA): TGTGCCAGCAGCAAAGGACTAGCGGGTTTTAGCTCCTACGAGCAGTACTTC. This gives the protein CASSKGLAGFSSYEQYF.

The rearrangement uses TRBV11-1 and TRBJ2-3; D perhaps matches TRBD2 (5 bases). Trimming left V 6 bases short and J 2 bases short, with 15 bases between. Germline CDR1 is SGHAT and CDR2 is FQDESV (reference sequence). The CDR3 is made up of 15 amino acids. The CDR3 loop reads CASSLRVGYTDTQYF. DNA of the CDR3: TGTGCCAGCAGTTTGAGGGTAGGATACACAGATACGCAGTATTTT.

This chain uses TRBV9 with TRBJ1-5, with 8 bases fitting TRBD1. The J segment lost 3 bases and the V segment lost 4 bases, leaving 6 bases of the junction unmatched. The CDR3 has 15 amino acids. Germline assignment: CDR1 SGDLS and CDR2 YYNGEE. The CDR3 DNA sequence: TGTGCCAGCAGCCCCGGACAGGGCTACAATCAGCCCCAGCATTTT. Translation: CASSPGQGYNQPQHF.

V and J are TRBV19 and TRBJ1-4; D gene unclear. The germline V gene encodes CDR1 LNHDA and CDR2 SQIVND (reference sequence). The CDR3 extends over 15 amino acids. V dropped 5 bases and J dropped 5 bases, with 15 bases sitting between them. CDR3 residues: CASSGMGPINEKLFF. CDR3 in DNA: TGTGCCAGTAGTGGCATGGGCCCGATAAATGAAAAACTGTTTTTT.

The chain uses TRBV30 and TRBJ1-2; D unresolved. The germline CDR1 and CDR2 sequences are GTSNPN and SVGIG (reference sequence). This CDR3 is 14 amino acids long. Trimming took off 5 bases at V and 2 bases at J, with 15 bases between the two ends. The CDR3 sequence is CAWDATGVNYGYTF. The CDR3 DNA reads TGTGCCTGGGACGCTACGGGAGTAAACTATGGCTACACCTTC.

The chain carries TRBV6-1 and TRBJ1-6; D unclear. The germline V gene has CDR1 MNHNS and CDR2 SASEGT. The CDR3 loop spans 12 amino acids. V was cut by 8 bases and J by 8 bases, with 10 bases left in between. The DNA for the CDR3 is TGTGCCAGCTCCTTAATCGATTCACCCCTCCACTTT. Translated, it gives CASSLIDSPLHF.

This sequence joins TRBV2 and TRBJ2-7, with 8 bases that match TRBD1. V lost 4 bases to trimming and J lost 2 bases; unmatched junction nucleotides: 4. This CDR3 has 14 amino acids. CDR1 is SNHLY and CDR2 is FYNNEI in the germline V gene. The CDR3 DNA is TGTGCCAGCAGTGTACAGGGGGTCACCTACGAGCAGTACTTC. Its translation is CASSVQGVTYEQYF.

This clone was seen only a few times. V and J are TRBV7-2 and TRBJ2-2; a weak D match, TRBD1 (7 bases). V was shortened by 4 bases and J by 5 bases, with 14 bases between the two germline ends. The CDR3 is 15 amino acids. CDR1 SGHTA and CDR2 FQGNSA come from the germline V gene. The chain's CDR3 is CASSYLRGATGELFF. The CDR3 DNA reads TGTGCCAGCAGCTACCTCAGGGGGGCGACCGGGGAGCTGTTTTTT.

The V call is TRBV27, the J call TRBJ1-5; 11 positions match TRBD1. Germline loops: CDR1 MNHEY, CDR2 SMNVEV (reference sequence). The J segment lost 3 bases and the V segment lost 0 bases, leaving 4 bases of the junction unmatched. CDR3 size: 17 residues. The CDR3 coding sequence is TGTGCCAGCAGTTTATCAGGGACAGGGGGTTTCAATCAGCCCCAGCATTTT. As protein: CASSLSGTGGFNQPQHF.

V and J are TRBV9 and TRBJ2-1, with 8 bases that match TRBD1. The CDR3 runs to 16 residues. Germline CDR1 is SGDLS and CDR2 is YYNGEE. Losses at the gene ends were 4 bases for V and 4 bases for J; bases not matched to a gene: 10. The CDR3 bases are TGTGCCAGCAGCCCCCTAGGCGGGACAGGATACAATGAGCAGTTCTTC. Translating gives CASSPLGGTGYNEQFF.

The rearrangement links TRBV7-9 to TRBJ2-1; 7 bases fit TRBD2. Germline CDR1 and CDR2: SEHNR and FQNEAQ (reference sequence). V was clipped by 2 bases and J by 4 bases; unmatched bases: 8. This CDR3 is 16 amino acids long. CDR3 coding DNA: TGTGCCAGCAGCTTATTTCCCCTAGCGGATTACAATGAGCAGTTCTTC. Residues: CASSLFPLADYNEQFF.

This chain connects TRBV19 to TRBJ1-5; D is uncertain. V lost 6 bases and J lost 2, with 14 bases in between. The CDR3 length is 15 residues. The germline CDR1 and CDR2 sequences are LNHDA and SQIVND (reference sequence). CDR3: CASRREFAGNQPQHF. The CDR3 coding sequence is TGTGCCAGTAGAAGGGAGTTTGCTGGCAATCAGCCCCAGCATTTT.

J is TRBJ1-2 and V is TRBV7-8; D is ambiguous. The CDR3 has 15 residues. Germline V gene lookup returns CDR1 SGHVS and CDR2 FQNEAQ. V lost 6 bases and J 4 bases, leaving 18 bases between the germline ends. CDR3 sequence: CASSYRGQRSYGYTF. The CDR3 DNA reads TGTGCCAGCAGTTATCGCGGCCAGAGAAGCTATGGCTACACCTTC.

The chain employs TRBV11-2 and TRBJ2-5; 14 bases map to TRBD2. CDR3 length: 19 residues. The trim removed 5 bases at V and 5 bases at J, leaving 16 bases unmatched. Germline loops: CDR1 SGHAT, CDR2 FQNNGV. The CDR3 loop reads CASSQAIPGLAGGPETQYF. CDR3 coding DNA: TGTGCCAGCAGCCAAGCGATACCCGGACTAGCGGGGGGACCCGAGACCCAGTACTTC. Looking up the rest from reference TRBV11-2 and TRBJ2-5 gives the full variable domain: EAGVAQSPRYKIIEKRQSVAFWCNPISGHATLYWYQQILGQGPKLLIQFQNNGVVDDSQLPKDRFSAERLKGVDSTLKIQPAKLEDSAVYLCASSQAIPGLAGGPETQYFGPGTRLLVL.

This chain links TRBV7-2 with TRBJ1-2, with D uncertain. V lost 3 bases and J 4 bases, leaving 6 bases between the germline ends. The CDR3 extends over 12 amino acids. The germline V gene has CDR1 SGHTA and CDR2 FQGNSA. The CDR3 sequence: CASSLGVYGYTF. CDR3 DNA: TGTGCCAGCAGCTTGGGCGTCTATGGCTACACCTTC.

The chain carries TRBV18 and TRBJ2-1, with 7 positions matching TRBD2. CDR1 and CDR2 (germline): KGHSH, LQKENI. With V trimmed by 5 bases and J by 8 bases, 6 bases remained unmatched. The CDR3 extends over 13 amino acids. CDR3 residues: CASSGLGLDEQFF. Written as DNA, the CDR3 is TGTGCCAGCTCAGGACTAGGTCTCGATGAGCAGTTCTTC.

The gene calls are TRBV19 and TRBJ1-5; possible D gene TRBD1, 5 bases. The CDR3 extends over 13 amino acids. Between the trimmed V and J ends, which lost 10 bases and 7 bases, there was a span of 17 bases. Germline values: CDR1 LNHDA, CDR2 SQIVND (reference sequence). CDR3 region: CATGPDRSQPQHF. For the CDR3, the DNA is TGTGCCACTGGACCCGACAGATCCCAGCCCCAGCATTTT.

This clone was picked up a small number of times. CDR3 amino acids: CASSLDGDSNQPQHF. CDR3 coding DNA: TGCGCCAGCAGCTTGGACGGGGATAGCAATCAGCCCCAGCATTTT. The chain uses TRBV5-1 and TRBJ1-5; D call uncertain. This CDR3 is built from 15 residues. The germline V gene encodes CDR1 SGHRS and CDR2 YFSETQ. V was clipped by 0 bases and J by 0 bases, with 7 bases between them.

This rearrangement joins TRBV19 to TRBJ2-7; 10 bases map to TRBD1. The CDR3 contains 14 residues. CDR1 and CDR2 (germline): LNHDA, SQIVND (reference sequence). V shed 6 bases and J 8 bases; nucleotides not matched to a gene: 10. The CDR3 spells CASSTAGTGVKQYF. The CDR3 nucleotides read TGTGCCAGTAGCACCGCTGGGACAGGGGTAAAGCAGTACTTC.

V gene TRBV7-9 combines with J gene TRBJ1-1; 8 bases agree with TRBD1. Germline CDR1 and CDR2: SEHNR and FQNEAQ (reference sequence). This CDR3 spans 16 amino acids. Trimming removed 0 bases from V and 5 bases from J; junction bases left unmatched: 8. The CDR3 region has the DNA TGTGCCAGCAGCTTAGCGCCCGGACAGGGAGATACTGAAGCTTTCTTT. It specifies CASSLAPGQGDTEAFF.